What follows are 4 T cell receptor beta chains derived from one specimen sequenced in a study of T cells in Graves' hyperthyroidism and ophthalmopathy. RNA transcripts provided the source from which TCR beta CDR3 regions were amplified. The study used the HTBI primer set for a first-round RT-PCR of the TCR CDR3. Each CDR3 protein gets one entry after TCRdb re-called the multiplex PCR reads with MiXCR. The sample contains more than 500,000 distinct CDR3 sequences, 13% to 15% of which appear only once. Specimen: blood. Source of these receptors: a woman aged 35 to 49 with Graves' hyperthyroidism.

This clonotype was seen a handful of times. This chain connects TRBV15 to TRBJ2-1; no clear D. Deletions cut 4 bases from V and 7 bases from J, with 8 bases between. Per germline, CDR1 LNHNV and CDR2 YYDKDF (reference sequence). The CDR3 covers 12 residues. The CDR3, as DNA: TGTGCCACCAGCACCCTTAGTAATGAGCAGTTCTTC. Residues: CATSTLSNEQFF.

This clonotype was detected many times. The chain uses TRBV7-8 and TRBJ2-2; maybe TRBD2 (6 bases). V shed 5 bases and J shed 3 bases, with 13 bases lying between them. CDR1 is SGHVS, CDR2 FQNEAQ, per germline. This CDR3 comprises 15 residues. The CDR3 DNA reads TGTGCCAGCAGCCCTCGGTGGGGGGACACCGGGGAGCTGTTTTTT. Encoded protein: CASSPRWGDTGELFF.

This chain uses TRBV6-1 with TRBJ2-3; the D is unclear. Germline-derived CDR1 and CDR2 are MNHNS and SASEGT. V was pared by 7 bases and J by 5 bases, with 16 bases between. This CDR3 contains 14 residues. In nucleotides, the CDR3 is TGTGCCAGCACCCCCCCAGGTATTCGAGATACGCAGTATTTT. Residues: CASTPPGIRDTQYF.

This clonotype has at least ten counts. The J gene is TRBJ2-5, the V gene TRBV5-1; 11 bases agree with TRBD2. Germline-derived CDR1 and CDR2 are SGHRS and YFSETQ. The CDR3 loop spans 15 amino acids. The J segment lost 2 bases and the V segment lost 1 base, leaving 1 base of the junction unmatched. The CDR3 loop reads CASSLWTSGQETQYF. DNA of the CDR3: TGCGCCAGCAGCTTGTGGACTAGCGGGCAAGAGACCCAGTACTTC.